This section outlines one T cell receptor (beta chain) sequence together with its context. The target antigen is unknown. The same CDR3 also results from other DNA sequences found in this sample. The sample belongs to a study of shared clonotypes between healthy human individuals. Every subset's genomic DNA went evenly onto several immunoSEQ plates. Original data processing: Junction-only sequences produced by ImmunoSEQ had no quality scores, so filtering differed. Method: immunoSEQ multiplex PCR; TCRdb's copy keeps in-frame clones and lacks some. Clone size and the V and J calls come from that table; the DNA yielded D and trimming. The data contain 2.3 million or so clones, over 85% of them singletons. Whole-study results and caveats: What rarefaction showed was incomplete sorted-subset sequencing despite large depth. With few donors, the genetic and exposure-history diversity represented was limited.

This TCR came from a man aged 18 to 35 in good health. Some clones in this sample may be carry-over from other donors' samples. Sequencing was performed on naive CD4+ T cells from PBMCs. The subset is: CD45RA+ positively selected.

The CDR3 protein is CASSLGAGGTEAFF. The CDR3 DNA sequence: TGCGCCAGCAGCTTGGGGGCCGGTGGCACTGAAGCTTTCTTT. The rearrangement joins TRBV5-1 to TRBJ1-1; D is uncertain. V shed 0 bases and J shed 4 bases, with 10 bases lying between them. The CDR3 has 14 amino acids. CDR1 and CDR2 from the germline V gene are SGHRS and YFSETQ.